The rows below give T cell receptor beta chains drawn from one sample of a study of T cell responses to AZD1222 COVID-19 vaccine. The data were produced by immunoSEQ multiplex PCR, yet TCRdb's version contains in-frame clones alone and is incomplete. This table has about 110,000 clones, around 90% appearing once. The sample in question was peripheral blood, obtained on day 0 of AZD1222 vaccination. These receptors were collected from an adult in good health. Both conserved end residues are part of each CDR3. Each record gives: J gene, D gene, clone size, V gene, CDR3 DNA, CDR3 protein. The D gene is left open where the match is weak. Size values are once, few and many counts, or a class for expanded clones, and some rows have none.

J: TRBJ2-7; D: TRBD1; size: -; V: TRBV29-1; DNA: TGCAGCGCCTGGGACAGCCAAAACTCCTACGAGCAGTACTTC; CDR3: CSAWDSQNSYEQYF
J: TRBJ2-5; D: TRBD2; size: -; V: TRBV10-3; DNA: TGTGCCATCAGTGACCCTCGAGCGGGAGGGCCTTTGGAGACCCAGTACTTC; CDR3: CAISDPRAGGPLETQYF
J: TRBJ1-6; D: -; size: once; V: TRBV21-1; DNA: TGTGCCAGCAGCAAATGGGAAGGGGTCCCGGTAAGGCCCCTCCACTTT; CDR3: CASSKWEGVPVRPLHF
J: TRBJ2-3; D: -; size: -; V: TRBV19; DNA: TGTGCCAGTAGTATGCGGAGGAGCACAGATACGCAGTATTTT; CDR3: CASSMRRSTDTQYF
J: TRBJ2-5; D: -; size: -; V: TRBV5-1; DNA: TGCGCCAGCAGCTTGGCGGCAGGGCAAGAGACCCAGTACTTC; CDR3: CASSLAAGQETQYF
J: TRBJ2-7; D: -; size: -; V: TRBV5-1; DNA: TGCGCCAGCAGCCATGAGGTGCAGGGGCAGTACTTC; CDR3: CASSHEVQGQYF
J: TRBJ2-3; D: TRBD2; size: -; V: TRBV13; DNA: TGTGCCAGCAGCTCGGCGACTAGCGGGGTCAGAGATACGCAGTATTTT; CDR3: CASSSATSGVRDTQYF
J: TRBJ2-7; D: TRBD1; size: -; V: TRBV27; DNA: TGTGCCAGCAGGCGGGGACAGGGGACCTACGAGCAGTACTTC; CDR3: CASRRGQGTYEQYF
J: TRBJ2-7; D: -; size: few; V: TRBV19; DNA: TGTGCCAGTAGTGCCTCCGGGTCAAAATTATACGAGCAGTACTTC; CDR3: CASSASGSKLYEQYF
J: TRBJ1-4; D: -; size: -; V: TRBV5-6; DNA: TGTGCCAGCAGCTTTGGAGATAATGAAAAACTGTTTTTT; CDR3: CASSFGDNEKLFF
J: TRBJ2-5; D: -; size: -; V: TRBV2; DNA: TGTGCCAGCAGTGAAACCCAACAAGAGACCCAGTACTTC; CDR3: CASSETQQETQYF
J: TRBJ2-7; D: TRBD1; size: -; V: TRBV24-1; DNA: TGTGCCACCAGTGACACCGGGACAGGGTTCGACGAGCAGTACTTC; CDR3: CATSDTGTGFDEQYF
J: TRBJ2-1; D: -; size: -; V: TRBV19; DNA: TGTGCCAGTAGTCCCCTGATAGCGGCCACGAATGAGCAGTTCTTC; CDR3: CASSPLIAATNEQFF
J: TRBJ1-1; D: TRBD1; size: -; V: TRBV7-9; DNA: TGTGCCAGCAGCCCCGAGACAGGGGGCTTCACTGAAGCTTTCTTT; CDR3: CASSPETGGFTEAFF
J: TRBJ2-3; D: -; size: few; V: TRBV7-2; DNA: TGTGCCAGCAGCTCGGGGCCCAGCACAGATACGCAGTATTTT; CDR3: CASSSGPSTDTQYF
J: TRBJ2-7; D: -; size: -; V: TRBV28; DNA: TGTGCCAGCAGTTCTCCGGTTCCTCTCGAGCAGTACTTC; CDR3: CASSSPVPLEQYF
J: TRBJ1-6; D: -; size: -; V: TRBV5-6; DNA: TGTGCCAGCAGCTTTGCAGAGGATTCACCCCTCCACTTT; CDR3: CASSFAEDSPLHF
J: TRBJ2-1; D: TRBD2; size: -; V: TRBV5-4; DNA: TGTGCCAGCAGAACTAGCGGACCTTACAATGAGCAGTTCTTC; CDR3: CASRTSGPYNEQFF
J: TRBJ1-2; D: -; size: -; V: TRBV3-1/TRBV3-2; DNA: TGTGCCAGCAGCCAAAACCTTAACTATGGCTACACCTTC; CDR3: CASSQNLNYGYTF
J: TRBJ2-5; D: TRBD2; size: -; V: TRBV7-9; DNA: TGTGCCAGCAGCTCCAAGGGAGGGCCTGGAGGGGAGACCCAGTACTTC; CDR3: CASSSKGGPGGETQYF